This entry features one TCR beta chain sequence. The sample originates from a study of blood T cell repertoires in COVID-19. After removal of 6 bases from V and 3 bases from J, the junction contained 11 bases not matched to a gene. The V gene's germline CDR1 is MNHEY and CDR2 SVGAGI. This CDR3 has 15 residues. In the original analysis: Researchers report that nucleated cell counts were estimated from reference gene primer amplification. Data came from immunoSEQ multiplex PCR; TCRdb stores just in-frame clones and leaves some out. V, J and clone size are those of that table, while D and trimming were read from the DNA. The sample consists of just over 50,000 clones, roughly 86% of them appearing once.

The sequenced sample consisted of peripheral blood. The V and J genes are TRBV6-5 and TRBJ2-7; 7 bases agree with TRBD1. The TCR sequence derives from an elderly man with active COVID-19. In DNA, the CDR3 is TGTGCCAGCAGGCTAGGGACAGTGGAACTCTACGAGCAGTACTTC. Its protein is CASRLGTVELYEQYF.